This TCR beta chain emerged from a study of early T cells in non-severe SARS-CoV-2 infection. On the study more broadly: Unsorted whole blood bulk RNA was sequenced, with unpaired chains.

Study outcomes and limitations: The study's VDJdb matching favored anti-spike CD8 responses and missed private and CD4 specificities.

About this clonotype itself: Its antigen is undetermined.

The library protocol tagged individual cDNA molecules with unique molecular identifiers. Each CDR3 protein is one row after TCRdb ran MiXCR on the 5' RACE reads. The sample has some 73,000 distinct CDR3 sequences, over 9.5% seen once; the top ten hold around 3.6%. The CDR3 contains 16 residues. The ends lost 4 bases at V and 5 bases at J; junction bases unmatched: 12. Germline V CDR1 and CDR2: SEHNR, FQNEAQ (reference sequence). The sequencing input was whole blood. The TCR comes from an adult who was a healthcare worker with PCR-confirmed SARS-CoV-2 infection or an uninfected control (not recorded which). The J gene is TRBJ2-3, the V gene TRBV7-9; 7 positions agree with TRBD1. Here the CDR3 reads CASSSGTVRELDTQYF. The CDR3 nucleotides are TGTGCCAGCAGCTCCGGGACAGTAAGGGAATTAGATACGCAGTATTTT.